This T cell receptor (beta chain) was retrieved from a study of spatial heterogeneity in lung cancer. Points from the study as a whole: Expanded TCRs classified as ubiquitous or regional were counted, and these counts tracked ubiquitous and regional nonsynonymous mutations, respectively. One measure, the expanded intratumoral alpha and beta TCR count, tracked tumor mutation counts.

V shed 4 bases and J shed 7 bases, with 17 bases lying between them. This CDR3 comprises 14 residues. Germline V gene data show CDR1 as SGHRS and CDR2 as YFSETQ. This clonotype was recorded many times. What it recognizes is unknown. Via MiXCR, TCRdb re-called the 5' RACE reads, giving one row per CDR3 protein. The table lists some 10,000 distinct CDR3 sequences, over 3.5% of them singletons. The sample's time point: sample taken at primary tumor resection. Whole RNA, which was extracted from tumor, nontumor lung tissue or frozen PBMC, was sequenced without any cell sorting. Sample: lung tumor tissue, taken at surgery. The origin of this receptor is a female donor with early-stage non-small cell lung cancer. The chain employs TRBV5-1 and TRBJ1-2; D may be TRBD1 (5 bases). CDR3 residues: CASSVGSRASGYTF. CDR3 nucleotides: TGCGCCAGCAGCGTCGGGTCCAGGGCTAGTGGCTACACCTTC.